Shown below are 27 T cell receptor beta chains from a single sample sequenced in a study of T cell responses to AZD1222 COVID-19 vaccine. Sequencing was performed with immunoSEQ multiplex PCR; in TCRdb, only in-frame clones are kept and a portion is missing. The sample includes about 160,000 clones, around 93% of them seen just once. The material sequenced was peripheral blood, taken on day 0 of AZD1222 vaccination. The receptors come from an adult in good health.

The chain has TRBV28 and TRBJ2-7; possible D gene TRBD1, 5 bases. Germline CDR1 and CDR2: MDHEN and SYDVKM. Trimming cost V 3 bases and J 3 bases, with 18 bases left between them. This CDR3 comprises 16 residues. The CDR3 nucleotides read TGTGCCAGCAGTTTTTGGGATCCAGGGAATTACTACGAGCAGTACTTC. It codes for CASSFWDPGNYYEQYF.

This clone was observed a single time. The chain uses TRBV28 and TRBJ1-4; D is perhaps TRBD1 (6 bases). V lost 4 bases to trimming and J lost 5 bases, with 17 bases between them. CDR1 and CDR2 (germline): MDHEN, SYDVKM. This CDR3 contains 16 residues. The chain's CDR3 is CASSSTGISLNEKLFF. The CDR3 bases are TGTGCCAGCAGTTCAACAGGGATTTCCCTGAATGAAAAACTGTTTTTT.

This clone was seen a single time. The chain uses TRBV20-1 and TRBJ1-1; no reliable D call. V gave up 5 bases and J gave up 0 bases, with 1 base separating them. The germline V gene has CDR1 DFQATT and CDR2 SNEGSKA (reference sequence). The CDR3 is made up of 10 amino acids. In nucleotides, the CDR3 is TGCAGTGCTCTGAACACTGAAGCTTTCTTT. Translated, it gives CSALNTEAFF.

CDR3 residues: CAWTSRTGGDSPLHF. In DNA form, the CDR3 reads TGTGCCTGGACTTCCCGTACAGGGGGCGACTCACCCCTCCACTTT. The V call is TRBV30, the J call TRBJ1-6; 9 nucleotides align to TRBD1. The CDR3 loop spans 15 amino acids. Germline CDR1 is GTSNPN and CDR2 is SVGIG (reference sequence). The V segment lost 4 bases and the J segment 10 bases; nucleotides outside the gene matches: 11.

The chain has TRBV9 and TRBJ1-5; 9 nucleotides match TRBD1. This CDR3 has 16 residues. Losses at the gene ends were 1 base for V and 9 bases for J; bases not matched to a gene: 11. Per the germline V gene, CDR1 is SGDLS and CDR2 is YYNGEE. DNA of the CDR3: TGTGCCAGCAGCGTACCCGGGACAGGGCGCTTGGGGCCCCAGCATTTT. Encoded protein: CASSVPGTGRLGPQHF.

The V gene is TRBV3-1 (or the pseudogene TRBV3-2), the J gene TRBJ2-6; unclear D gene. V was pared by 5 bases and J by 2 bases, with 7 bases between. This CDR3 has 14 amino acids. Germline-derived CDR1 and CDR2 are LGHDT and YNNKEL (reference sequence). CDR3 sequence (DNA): TGTGCCAGCAGCTCAGATCCTGGGGCCAACGTCCTGACTTTC. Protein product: CASSSDPGANVLTF.

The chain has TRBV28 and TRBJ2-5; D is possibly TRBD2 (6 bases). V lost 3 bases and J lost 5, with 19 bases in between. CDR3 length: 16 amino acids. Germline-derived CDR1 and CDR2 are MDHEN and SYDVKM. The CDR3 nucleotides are TGTGCCAGCAGTTTTGTCGCAGCCTATCGGGGGGAGACCCAGTACTTC. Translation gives CASSFVAAYRGETQYF.

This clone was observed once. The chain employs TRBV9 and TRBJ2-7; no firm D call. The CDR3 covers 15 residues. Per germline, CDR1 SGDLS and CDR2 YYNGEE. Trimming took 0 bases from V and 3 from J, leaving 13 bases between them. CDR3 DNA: TGTGCCAGCAGCGTAGGCTCTACACCGATCTACGAGCAGTACTTC. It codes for CASSVGSTPIYEQYF.

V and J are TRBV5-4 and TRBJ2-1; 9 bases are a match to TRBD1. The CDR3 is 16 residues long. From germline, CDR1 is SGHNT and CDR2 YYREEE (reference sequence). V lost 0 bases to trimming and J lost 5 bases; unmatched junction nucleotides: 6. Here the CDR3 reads CASSLGRDRANNEQFF. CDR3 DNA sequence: TGTGCCAGCAGCTTGGGGAGGGACAGGGCGAACAATGAGCAGTTCTTC.

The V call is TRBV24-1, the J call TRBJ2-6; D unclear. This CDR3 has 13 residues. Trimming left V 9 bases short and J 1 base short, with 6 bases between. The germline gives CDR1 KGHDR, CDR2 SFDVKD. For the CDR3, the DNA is TGTGCCACCTTGGAGTCTGGGGCCAACGTCCTGACTTTC. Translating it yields CATLESGANVLTF.

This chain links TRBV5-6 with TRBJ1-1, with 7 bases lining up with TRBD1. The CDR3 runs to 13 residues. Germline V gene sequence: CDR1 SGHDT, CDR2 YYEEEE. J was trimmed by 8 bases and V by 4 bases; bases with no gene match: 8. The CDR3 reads CASSQGRDREAFF. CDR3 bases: TGTGCCAGCAGCCAAGGCCGGGACAGAGAAGCTTTCTTT.

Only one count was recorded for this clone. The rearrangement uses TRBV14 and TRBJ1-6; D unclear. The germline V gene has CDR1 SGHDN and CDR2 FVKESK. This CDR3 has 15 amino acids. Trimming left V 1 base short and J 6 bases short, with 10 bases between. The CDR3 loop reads CASSQAGVRNSPLHF. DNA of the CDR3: TGTGCCAGCAGCCAAGCTGGGGTCCGTAATTCACCCCTCCACTTT.

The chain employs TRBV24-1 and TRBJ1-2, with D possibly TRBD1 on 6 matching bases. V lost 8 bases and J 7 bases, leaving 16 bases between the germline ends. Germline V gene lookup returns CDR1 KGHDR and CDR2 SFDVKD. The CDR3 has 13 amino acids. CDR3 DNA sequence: TGTGCCACCACCACAGGGACCCAGTCTGGCTACACCTTC. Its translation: CATTTGTQSGYTF.

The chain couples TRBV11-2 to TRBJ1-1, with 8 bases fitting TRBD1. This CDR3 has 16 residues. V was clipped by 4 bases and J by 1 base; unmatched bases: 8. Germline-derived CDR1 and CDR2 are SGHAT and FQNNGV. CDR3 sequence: CASSSPRTGPNTEAFF. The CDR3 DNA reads TGTGCCAGCAGCTCCCCCCGGACAGGGCCGAACACTGAAGCTTTCTTT.

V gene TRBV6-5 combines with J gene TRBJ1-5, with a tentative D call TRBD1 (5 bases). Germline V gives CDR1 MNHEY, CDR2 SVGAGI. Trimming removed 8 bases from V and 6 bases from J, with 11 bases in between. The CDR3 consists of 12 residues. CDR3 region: CASGRGIQPQHF. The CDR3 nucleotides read TGTGCCAGCGGTCGGGGGATTCAGCCCCAGCATTTT.

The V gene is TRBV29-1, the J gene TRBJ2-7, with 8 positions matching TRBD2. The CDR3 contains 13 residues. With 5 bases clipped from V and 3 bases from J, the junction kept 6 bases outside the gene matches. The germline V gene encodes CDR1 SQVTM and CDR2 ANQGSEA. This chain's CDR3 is CSVSPGGIYEQYF. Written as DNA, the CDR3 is TGCAGCGTTTCACCGGGAGGGATCTACGAGCAGTACTTC.

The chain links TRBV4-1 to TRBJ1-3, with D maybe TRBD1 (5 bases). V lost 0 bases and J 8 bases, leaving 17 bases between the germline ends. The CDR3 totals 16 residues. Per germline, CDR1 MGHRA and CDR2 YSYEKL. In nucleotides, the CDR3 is TGCGCCAGCAGCCAAGATATCACCAAATCCAGGGACACCATATATTTT. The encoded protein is CASSQDITKSRDTIYF.

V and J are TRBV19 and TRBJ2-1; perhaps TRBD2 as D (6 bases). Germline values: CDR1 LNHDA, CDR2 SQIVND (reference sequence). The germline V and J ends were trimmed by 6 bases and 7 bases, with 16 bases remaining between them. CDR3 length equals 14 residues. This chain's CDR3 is CASRYGGNLNEQFF. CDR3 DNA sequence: TGTGCCAGTAGATATGGCGGGAATTTGAATGAGCAGTTCTTC.

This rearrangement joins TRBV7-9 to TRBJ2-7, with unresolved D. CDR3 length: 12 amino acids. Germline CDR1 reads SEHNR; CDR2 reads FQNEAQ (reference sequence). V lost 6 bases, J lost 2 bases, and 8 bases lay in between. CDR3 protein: CASSLVTYEQYF. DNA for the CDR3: TGTGCCAGCAGTCTCGTTACCTACGAGCAGTACTTC.

CDR3 in amino acids: CASSPRDLNTGELFF. The CDR3 DNA reads TGTGCCAGCAGTCCCCGGGACTTGAACACCGGGGAGCTGTTTTTT. This chain joins TRBV28 and TRBJ2-2, with a possible D match to TRBD2 (6 bases). Trimming pared 5 bases from V and 1 base from J, leaving 11 bases between. CDR1 and CDR2 from the germline V gene are MDHEN and SYDVKM. There are 15 residues in the CDR3.

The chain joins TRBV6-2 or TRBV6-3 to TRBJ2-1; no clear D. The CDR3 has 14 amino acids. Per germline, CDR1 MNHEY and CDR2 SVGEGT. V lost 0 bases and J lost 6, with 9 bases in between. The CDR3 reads CASSYSETSNEQFF. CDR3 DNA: TGTGCCAGCAGTTACTCGGAGACGAGCAATGAGCAGTTCTTC.

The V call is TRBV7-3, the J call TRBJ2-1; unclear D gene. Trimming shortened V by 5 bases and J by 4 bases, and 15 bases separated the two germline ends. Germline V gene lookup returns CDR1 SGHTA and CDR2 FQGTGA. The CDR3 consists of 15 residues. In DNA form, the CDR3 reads TGTGCCAGCAGCCCCCGCCGGGCCCTATACAATGAGCAGTTCTTC. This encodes CASSPRRALYNEQFF.

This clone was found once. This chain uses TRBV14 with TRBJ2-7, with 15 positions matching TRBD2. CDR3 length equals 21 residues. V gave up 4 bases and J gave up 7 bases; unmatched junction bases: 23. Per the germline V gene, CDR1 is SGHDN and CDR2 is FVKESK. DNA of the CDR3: TGTGCCAGCAGCCGACTCACTAAACGCCCAGATAGGGGACTAGCGGGGGGTGAGCAGTACTTC. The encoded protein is CASSRLTKRPDRGLAGGEQYF.

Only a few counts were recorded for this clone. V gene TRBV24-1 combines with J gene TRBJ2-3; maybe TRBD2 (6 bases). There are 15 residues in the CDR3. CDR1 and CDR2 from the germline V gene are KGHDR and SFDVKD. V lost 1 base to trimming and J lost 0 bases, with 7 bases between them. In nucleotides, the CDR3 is TGTGCCACCAGTGATTTTGGGGGGAGCACAGATACGCAGTATTTT. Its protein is CATSDFGGSTDTQYF.

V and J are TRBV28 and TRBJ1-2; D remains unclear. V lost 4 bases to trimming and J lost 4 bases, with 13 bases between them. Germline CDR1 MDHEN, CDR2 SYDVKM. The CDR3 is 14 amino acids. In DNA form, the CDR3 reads TGTGCCAGCAGTTCTACCCAAGCCCCCTATGGCTACACCTTC. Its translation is CASSSTQAPYGYTF.

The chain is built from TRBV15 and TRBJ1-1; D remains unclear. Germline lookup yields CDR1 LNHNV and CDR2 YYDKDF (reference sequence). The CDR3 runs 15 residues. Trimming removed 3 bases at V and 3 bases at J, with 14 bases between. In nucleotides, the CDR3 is TGTGCCACCAGCAGTGGCCGGATGAGGGACACTGAAGCTTTCTTT. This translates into CATSSGRMRDTEAFF.

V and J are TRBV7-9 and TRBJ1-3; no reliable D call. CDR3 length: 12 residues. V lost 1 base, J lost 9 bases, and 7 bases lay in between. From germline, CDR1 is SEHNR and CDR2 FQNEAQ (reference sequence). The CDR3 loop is CASSLDGSTIYF. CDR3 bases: TGTGCCAGCAGCTTAGATGGTTCCACCATATATTTT.